This TCR beta chain was identified in a study of blood T cell repertoires in COVID-19. About the study: Researchers got acute and convalescent COVID-19 samples from the United States, Italy and Spain.

CDR1 is LNHDA and CDR2 is SQIVND in the germline V gene (reference sequence). The CDR3 spans 15 residues. Trimming removed 1 base at V and 0 bases at J, with 7 bases between. Original data processing: Nucleated cell counts were estimated from reference gene primer amplification. Method: immunoSEQ multiplex PCR; TCRdb's copy keeps in-frame clones and lacks some. D and trimming come from the DNA, and the V and J calls and clone size come from that table. There are roughly 64,000 clones in the sample; under 90% occur only once, and 3% to 3.5% lies in the top ten. The V and J genes are TRBV19 and TRBJ2-1; D not resolved. The clonotype comes from a man in his fifties or sixties with active COVID-19. Sample: peripheral blood. The CDR3 DNA follows: TGTGCCAGTAGTATAGGCCGCAGCTCCTACAATGAGCAGTTCTTC. This translates into CASSIGRSSYNEQFF.